These 10 T cell receptor beta chains share one sample of origin, sequenced in a study of blood T cell repertoires in COVID-19. Sequencing was performed with immunoSEQ multiplex PCR; in TCRdb, only in-frame clones are kept and a portion is missing. The sample contains 110,000 to 150,000 clones, around nine tenths of which appear only once. Sequencing input: peripheral blood. All receptors come from a woman aged 60 to 75 with acute or convalescent COVID-19.

The chain has TRBV2 and TRBJ1-1, with 9 bases identical to TRBD1. The CDR3 spans 14 residues. V shed 6 bases and J 3 bases; nucleotides not matched to a gene: 5. Germline CDR1 is SNHLY and CDR2 is FYNNEI. The CDR3 region has the DNA TGTGCCAGCAGGACCGGGACAGGGTACACTGAAGCTTTCTTT. Translation gives CASRTGTGYTEAFF.

This clone was picked up one time. The chain carries TRBV2 and TRBJ2-7; D gene unclear. The CDR3 runs 13 residues. V was trimmed by 1 base and J by 4 bases, leaving 8 bases between them. Germline V gives CDR1 SNHLY, CDR2 FYNNEI. The CDR3 loop is CASSEGLEYEQYF. The CDR3 nucleotides read TGTGCCAGCAGTGAAGGGCTGGAGTACGAGCAGTACTTC.

This clone was counted only a few times. The rearrangement uses TRBV7-9 and TRBJ1-1; no clear D gene. Germline V gene lookup returns CDR1 SEHNR and CDR2 FQNEAQ (reference sequence). V lost 5 bases, J lost 1 base, and 14 bases lay in between. This CDR3 spans 15 amino acids. The CDR3 spells CASSPAGITNTEAFF. CDR3 bases: TGTGCCAGCAGCCCGGCGGGGATTACGAACACTGAAGCTTTCTTT.

The rearrangement joins TRBV5-1 to TRBJ1-6; TRBD1 matches 8 bases. The CDR3 covers 17 residues. Germline loops: CDR1 SGHRS, CDR2 YFSETQ. After removal of 0 bases from V and 1 base from J, the junction contained 3 bases not matched to a gene. CDR3 region: CASSLVDRASYNSPLHF. DNA for the CDR3: TGCGCCAGCAGCTTGGTGGACAGGGCGTCCTATAATTCACCCCTCCACTTT.

The rearrangement uses TRBV11-2 and TRBJ1-2, with D maybe TRBD1 (5 bases). CDR1 SGHAT and CDR2 FQNNGV come from the germline V gene. Trimming pared 0 bases from V and 2 bases from J, leaving 13 bases between. The CDR3 is made up of 16 amino acids. The CDR3 reads CASSLDPPPGNYGYTF. DNA for the CDR3: TGTGCCAGCAGCTTAGACCCTCCCCCAGGGAACTATGGCTACACCTTC.

This clone has just a few counts. The rearrangement uses TRBV15 and TRBJ1-1; D is possibly TRBD1 (5 bases). Germline V gives CDR1 LNHNV, CDR2 YYDKDF (reference sequence). The ends were cut back, 0 bases at V and 4 bases at J, with 9 bases in the middle. The CDR3 is 14 amino acids. CDR3 amino acids: CATSRERGGTEAFF. The CDR3 coding sequence is TGTGCCACCAGCAGAGAACGGGGGGGCACTGAAGCTTTCTTT.

This chain links TRBV7-3 with TRBJ1-6; weak D call: TRBD1 (6 bases). In germline, CDR1 is SGHTA, CDR2 FQGTGA. The CDR3 is made up of 14 amino acids. V was trimmed by 5 bases and J by 7 bases, leaving 12 bases between them. CDR3 sequence (DNA): TGTGCCAGCAGCGACGGACAGAGCAATTCACCCCTCCACTTT. Translated, it gives CASSDGQSNSPLHF.

The rearrangement uses TRBV6-5 and TRBJ2-5, with 7 bases identical to TRBD2. V dropped 6 bases and J dropped 5; count of bases not matched to a gene: 12. Germline V CDR1 and CDR2: MNHEY, SVGAGI. The CDR3 is made up of 15 amino acids. CDR3 residues: CASSRTRLARETQYF. The CDR3 bases are TGTGCCAGCAGCCGAACCAGACTAGCCCGGGAGACCCAGTACTTC.

V usage is TRBV11-1 and J usage is TRBJ1-1, with 7 bases matching TRBD1. Per germline, CDR1 SGHAT and CDR2 FQDESV (reference sequence). Trimming took 3 bases from V and 3 from J; bases not matched to a gene: 4. The CDR3 loop spans 14 amino acids. The CDR3 nucleotides are TGTGCCAGCAGCTTTTCACAGGGGTACACTGAAGCTTTCTTT. Translation: CASSFSQGYTEAFF.

The rearrangement links TRBV7-2 to TRBJ2-5, with 8 positions matching TRBD1. The germline V gene has CDR1 SGHTA and CDR2 FQGNSA. The CDR3 totals 15 residues. The V segment lost 5 bases and the J segment 2 bases; nucleotides outside the gene matches: 7. CDR3 residues: CASSQGAGMQETQYF. CDR3 bases: TGTGCCAGCAGCCAGGGGGCAGGGATGCAAGAGACCCAGTACTTC.